The TCR beta chain described here comes from a study of blood T cell repertoires in COVID-19. On the study more broadly: Samples came from the United States, Italy and Spain, spanning acute and convalescent COVID-19. T cells, B-cell-depleted T cells, or PBMCs provided the cDNA or gDNA that served as material.

Authors' methods: Quantification of nucleated cells was approximated via reference gene primer amplification. Profiled with immunoSEQ multiplex PCR; TCRdb holds only in-frame clones, not every one. V and J calls and clone size are those listed in that table; D and trimming were worked out from the DNA. The sample carries just under 150,000 clones, more than 80% recorded once. V shed 4 bases and J shed 1 base, with 11 bases lying between them. Germline CDR1 SGHTS, CDR2 YDEGEE. CDR3 length: 14 amino acids. Material: peripheral blood. The source is a human donor in a cohort sampled during active COVID-19. The chain recombines TRBV5-8 with TRBJ1-1; the D gene is possibly TRBD1 (5 bases). This chain's CDR3 is CASSRSGQNTEAFF. CDR3 coding DNA: TGTGCCAGCAGCAGATCCGGACAGAACACTGAAGCTTTCTTT. The variable domain in full, completed from reference TRBV5-8 and TRBJ1-1, reads EAGVTQSPTHLIKTRGQQATLRCSPISGHTSVYWYQQALGLGLQFLLWYDEGEERNRGNFPPRFSGRQFPNYSSELNVNALELEDSALYLCASSRSGQNTEAFFGQGTRLTVV.